This T cell receptor (beta chain) was observed in a study of blood T cell repertoires in COVID-19. Study context: T cells, B-cell-depleted T cells, or PBMCs provided the cDNA or gDNA that served as material.

Per the original data handling: By means of reference gene primer amplification, nucleated cell counts were estimated. Generated by immunoSEQ multiplex PCR, the TCRdb table keeps only in-frame clones and is missing some. For V, J and clone size, that table is used; D and trimming come from the DNA. The sample contains approximately 240,000 clones, just over 90% of which appear only once. This CDR3 is 15 amino acids long. Germline CDR1 SGDLS, CDR2 YYNGEE. Trimming removed 3 bases at V and 6 bases at J, with 17 bases between. This sequence joins TRBV9 and TRBJ2-3; weak D call: TRBD1 (6 bases). The sample consisted of PBMCs or T cells enriched from blood (not recorded which). The source is a woman in her late teens or twenties who had recovered from COVID-19. CDR3 sequence: CASSATGYDRDTQYF. The CDR3 nucleotides read TGTGCCAGCAGCGCCACAGGGTATGATCGGGATACGCAGTATTTT.